Listed below are T cell receptor beta chains from one sample, sequenced in a study of T-cell memory formation after mild COVID-19. TCRdb ran MiXCR on the 5' RACE reads and lists one entry per CDR3 protein. There are 120,000 to 150,000 distinct CDR3 sequences in the sample; 5.5% to 7% occur only once, and around 1.9% lies in the top ten. Sequencing input: PBMCs or a T cell subset sorted from them (not recorded which). The origin of the receptors is an adult woman who had mild COVID-19 (a few samples of this study predate the infection). Cell type and time point are not known. Both conserved end residues are part of each CDR3. Fields, in order: V gene, clone size, D gene, J gene, CDR3 protein, CDR3 DNA. D genes are given only for firm matches. Part of the rows lack a size; the others show once, few, many or a class for expanded clones.

v_call: TRBV5-1; clone_size: NA; d_call: TRBD1; j_call: TRBJ2-7; cdr3_aa: CASSSGQGRAEQYF; cdr3_nt: TGCGCCAGCAGCTCTGGACAGGGGAGGGCCGAGCAGTACTTC
v_call: TRBV30; clone_size: NA; d_call: NA; j_call: TRBJ2-3; cdr3_aa: CAWSVQVRIRADTQYF; cdr3_nt: TGTGCCTGGAGTGTACAGGTTCGCATACGCGCAGATACGCAGTATTTT
v_call: TRBV7-9; clone_size: few; d_call: TRBD1; j_call: TRBJ2-7; cdr3_aa: CASSLEGQGQPEQYF; cdr3_nt: TGTGCCAGCAGCTTAGAGGGACAGGGCCAGCCAGAGCAGTACTTC
v_call: TRBV9; clone_size: few; d_call: NA; j_call: TRBJ2-3; cdr3_aa: CASSPRGGATDTQYF; cdr3_nt: TGTGCCAGCAGCCCCAGGGGGGGGGCCACAGATACGCAGTATTTT
v_call: TRBV6-5; clone_size: few; d_call: NA; j_call: TRBJ2-1; cdr3_aa: CASSYSRAFGNEQFF; cdr3_nt: TGTGCCAGCAGTTACTCGAGGGCCTTCGGGAATGAGCAGTTCTTC
v_call: TRBV11-2; clone_size: many; d_call: NA; j_call: TRBJ1-4; cdr3_aa: CASSAQAGGRGEKLFF; cdr3_nt: TGTGCCAGCAGCGCCCAAGCGGGAGGGAGAGGCGAAAAACTGTTTTTT
v_call: TRBV2; clone_size: few; d_call: NA; j_call: TRBJ2-7; cdr3_aa: CASTLETGEQYF; cdr3_nt: TGTGCCAGCACACTGGAAACGGGCGAGCAGTACTTC
v_call: TRBV5-1; clone_size: many; d_call: NA; j_call: TRBJ2-5; cdr3_aa: CASSLSPSGQETQYF; cdr3_nt: TGCGCCAGCAGCTTGTCTCCGAGCGGGCAAGAGACCCAGTACTTC
v_call: TRBV12-3/TRBV12-4; clone_size: many; d_call: NA; j_call: TRBJ1-1; cdr3_aa: CASSNLRTVNTEAFF; cdr3_nt: TGTGCCAGCAGTAACCTACGGACGGTGAACACTGAAGCTTTCTTT
v_call: TRBV14; clone_size: many; d_call: NA; j_call: TRBJ2-2; cdr3_aa: CASSQSPGGNTGELFF; cdr3_nt: TGTGCCAGCAGCCAAAGCCCGGGCGGGAACACCGGGGAGCTGTTTTTT
v_call: TRBV11-2; clone_size: many; d_call: TRBD2; j_call: TRBJ2-2; cdr3_aa: CASSFRLAGGVNTGELFF; cdr3_nt: TGTGCCAGCAGCTTTCGCCTAGCGGGGGGGGTAAACACCGGGGAGCTGTTTTTT
v_call: TRBV6-6; clone_size: many; d_call: TRBD2; j_call: TRBJ2-3; cdr3_aa: CASSLTRGLATDTQYF; cdr3_nt: TGTGCCAGCAGCCTAACCCGTGGACTAGCGACAGATACGCAGTATTTT
v_call: TRBV7-8; clone_size: many; d_call: NA; j_call: TRBJ2-5; cdr3_aa: CASSRRAAKSETQYF; cdr3_nt: TGTGCCAGCAGCCGCAGGGCAGCAAAGTCGGAGACCCAGTACTTC
v_call: TRBV7-9; clone_size: many; d_call: NA; j_call: TRBJ1-1; cdr3_aa: CASSLRRVSEAFF; cdr3_nt: TGTGCCAGCAGCCTCCGTCGGGTCTCTGAAGCTTTCTTT
v_call: TRBV27; clone_size: NA; d_call: TRBD1; j_call: TRBJ2-3; cdr3_aa: CASSSRDRGGDTQYF; cdr3_nt: TGTGCCAGCAGTTCCCGGGACAGGGGAGGAGATACGCAGTATTTT
v_call: TRBV5-1; clone_size: many; d_call: NA; j_call: TRBJ2-7; cdr3_aa: CASSLTRGYEQYF; cdr3_nt: TGCGCCAGCAGCTTGACTAGGGGATACGAGCAGTACTTC
v_call: TRBV5-1; clone_size: many; d_call: NA; j_call: TRBJ1-2; cdr3_aa: CASSLDGGALFYGYTF; cdr3_nt: TGCGCCAGCAGCTTGGACGGGGGAGCCCTGTTCTATGGCTACACCTTC
v_call: TRBV10-3; clone_size: few; d_call: NA; j_call: TRBJ2-1; cdr3_aa: CAISESGADNEQFF; cdr3_nt: TGTGCCATCAGTGAGTCTGGAGCGGACAATGAGCAGTTCTTC
v_call: TRBV19; clone_size: NA; d_call: TRBD1; j_call: TRBJ1-1; cdr3_aa: CASIGGTVNTEAFF; cdr3_nt: TGTGCCAGTATTGGAGGGACAGTGAACACTGAAGCTTTCTTT
v_call: TRBV18; clone_size: NA; d_call: NA; j_call: TRBJ2-3; cdr3_aa: CASSLTGLGADTQYF; cdr3_nt: TGTGCCAGCTCACTTACAGGGCTCGGCGCAGATACGCAGTATTTT
v_call: TRBV3-1; clone_size: few; d_call: NA; j_call: TRBJ1-1; cdr3_aa: CASSQAPRNTEAFF; cdr3_nt: TGTGCCAGCAGCCAAGCTCCAAGGAACACTGAAGCTTTCTTT
v_call: TRBV14; clone_size: many; d_call: NA; j_call: TRBJ2-1; cdr3_aa: CASSRQGPIGIEQFF; cdr3_nt: TGTGCCAGCAGCCGTCAGGGGCCGATCGGAATAGAGCAGTTCTTC
v_call: TRBV6-5; clone_size: many; d_call: TRBD2; j_call: TRBJ2-1; cdr3_aa: CASSYGTSGRANEQFF; cdr3_nt: TGTGCCAGCAGTTACGGGACTAGCGGGAGGGCAAATGAGCAGTTCTTC
v_call: TRBV4-3; clone_size: NA; d_call: NA; j_call: TRBJ1-1; cdr3_aa: CASSQAPNTEAFF; cdr3_nt: TGCGCCAGCAGCCAAGCTCCGAACACTGAAGCTTTCTTT
v_call: TRBV3-1; clone_size: NA; d_call: NA; j_call: TRBJ2-1; cdr3_aa: CASSPRDGDNEQFF; cdr3_nt: TGTGCCAGCAGCCCCCGGGACGGAGACAATGAGCAGTTCTTC
v_call: TRBV12-5; clone_size: many; d_call: NA; j_call: TRBJ1-1; cdr3_aa: CASGRGVGKTEAFF; cdr3_nt: TGTGCTAGTGGCCGAGGGGTCGGAAAGACTGAAGCTTTCTTT
v_call: TRBV5-1; clone_size: many; d_call: TRBD2; j_call: TRBJ2-7; cdr3_aa: CASSLERDGYEQYF; cdr3_nt: TGCGCCAGCAGCTTGGAGCGGGACGGCTACGAGCAGTACTTC
v_call: TRBV12-3/TRBV12-4; clone_size: many; d_call: TRBD2; j_call: TRBJ2-1; cdr3_aa: CASSLLVAGTNEQFF; cdr3_nt: TGTGCCAGCAGTTTATTGGTAGCGGGGACCAATGAGCAGTTCTTC
v_call: TRBV7-3; clone_size: many; d_call: NA; j_call: TRBJ2-3; cdr3_aa: CASSPNRDTQYF; cdr3_nt: TGTGCCAGCAGCCCGAACCGAGATACGCAGTATTTT
v_call: TRBV5-1; clone_size: many; d_call: TRBD1; j_call: TRBJ2-1; cdr3_aa: CASRAGQGNNEQFF; cdr3_nt: TGCGCCAGCAGAGCGGGACAGGGTAACAATGAGCAGTTCTTC
v_call: TRBV18; clone_size: NA; d_call: NA; j_call: TRBJ2-5; cdr3_aa: CASSPAGAEETQYF; cdr3_nt: TGTGCCAGCTCACCGGCGGGGGCTGAGGAGACCCAGTACTTC
v_call: TRBV7-3; clone_size: many; d_call: NA; j_call: TRBJ2-3; cdr3_aa: CASSPWAGKGDTQYF; cdr3_nt: TGTGCCAGCAGCCCATGGGCAGGGAAGGGAGATACGCAGTATTTT
v_call: TRBV7-9; clone_size: few; d_call: NA; j_call: TRBJ2-7; cdr3_aa: CASSLVPILYGTGTYEQYF; cdr3_nt: TGTGCCAGCAGCTTAGTCCCCATTCTCTACGGGACGGGCACCTACGAGCAGTACTTC
v_call: TRBV12-3/TRBV12-4; clone_size: NA; d_call: TRBD1; j_call: TRBJ2-2; cdr3_aa: CASRVQGARVVGELFF; cdr3_nt: TGTGCCAGCAGGGTCCAGGGGGCGCGGGTCGTCGGGGAGCTGTTTTTT
v_call: TRBV9; clone_size: few; d_call: NA; j_call: TRBJ2-5; cdr3_aa: CASSVGSGGMGETQYF; cdr3_nt: TGTGCCAGCAGCGTAGGGTCCGGCGGGATGGGGGAGACCCAGTACTTC
v_call: TRBV6-6; clone_size: few; d_call: TRBD1; j_call: TRBJ2-1; cdr3_aa: CATSRDSGYNEQFF; cdr3_nt: TGTGCCACCAGCCGGGACAGCGGATACAATGAGCAGTTCTTC
v_call: TRBV12-3/TRBV12-4; clone_size: NA; d_call: NA; j_call: TRBJ2-7; cdr3_aa: CASSPNGGLFLRTWNEQYF; cdr3_nt: TGTGCCAGCAGTCCTAACGGGGGCCTGTTTTTACGGACCTGGAACGAGCAGTACTTC